The 20 T cell receptor beta chains presented below share a single source sample, sequenced in a study of response to subunit inactivated influenza vaccine. TCRdb redid the calling of the RT-PCR reads with MiXCR, one entry per CDR3 protein. The sample lists fewer than 600,000 distinct CDR3 sequences, under 8.5% occurring once. The sample here was PBMCs from blood, taken roughly 24 months after vaccination. These receptors were taken from a man aged 45 to 75 who received an inactivated influenza vaccine.

There are a few counts of this clonotype. The V gene is TRBV5-1, the J gene TRBJ1-1; D ambiguous. Trimming pared 6 bases from V and 1 base from J, leaving 13 bases between. CDR3 length: 14 amino acids. CDR1 is SGHRS, CDR2 YFSETQ, per germline. CDR3 sequence: CASKFGQQNTEAFF. The CDR3 DNA follows: TGCGCCAGCAAATTCGGGCAGCAGAACACTGAAGCTTTCTTT.

This clonotype has a count of ten or more. This sequence joins TRBV15 and TRBJ1-5; weak D call: TRBD1 (5 bases). Looked up from germline, CDR1 is LNHNV and CDR2 is YYDKDF (reference sequence). CDR3 length equals 14 residues. V was shortened by 8 bases and J by 5 bases, with 16 bases between the two germline ends. As DNA, the CDR3 is TGTGCCACCTGCTCTACACGGGGCGATCAGCCCCAGCATTTT. Residues: CATCSTRGDQPQHF.

This clonotype was picked up a small number of times. The chain has TRBV5-6 and TRBJ2-5; 9 positions match TRBD1. CDR3 length equals 14 residues. V lost 3 bases to trimming and J lost 6 bases; unmatched junction nucleotides: 6. The germline V gene encodes CDR1 SGHDT and CDR2 YYEEEE. CDR3 nucleotides: TGTGCCAGCAGCTCTGACAGGGGGGGGAAGACCCAGTACTTC. It encodes CASSSDRGGKTQYF.

This clonotype occurred a few times. The chain has TRBV28 and TRBJ2-7, with TRBD2 matching over 7 bases. Germline lookup yields CDR1 MDHEN and CDR2 SYDVKM. The CDR3 has 15 amino acids. V dropped 3 bases and J dropped 0; count of bases not matched to a gene: 5. Here the CDR3 DNA reads TGTGCCAGCAGTTTCGGGTCGGGAGGCTCCTACGAGCAGTACTTC. It yields the protein CASSFGSGGSYEQYF.

This clonotype was found a few times. The chain is built from TRBV28 and TRBJ1-1, with D hard to call. With 3 bases removed from V and 3 bases from J, the gap between germline ends came to 17 bases. This CDR3 spans 16 amino acids. Germline V lookup: CDR1 MDHEN, CDR2 SYDVKM. The DNA of the CDR3 is TGTGCCAGCAGTTTTATCCCCTTCGGGAAGGACACTGAAGCTTTCTTT. It yields the protein CASSFIPFGKDTEAFF.

This clonotype has just a few counts. V usage is TRBV5-6 and J usage is TRBJ1-5, with D perhaps matching TRBD1 (6 bases). The CDR3 has 18 amino acids. In germline, CDR1 is SGHDT, CDR2 YYEEEE. V was clipped by 0 bases and J by 1 base, with 17 bases between them. CDR3: CASSLVRRGFYSNQPQHF. CDR3 in DNA: TGTGCCAGCAGCTTGGTTCGCAGGGGCTTCTACAGCAATCAGCCCCAGCATTTT. Complete variable domain (other parts from reference TRBV5-6 and TRBJ1-5): DAGVTQSPTHLIKTRGQQVTLRCSPKSGHDTVSWYQQALGQGPQFIFQYYEEEERQRGNFPDRFSGHQFPNYSSELNVNALLLGDSALYLCASSLVRRGFYSNQPQHFGDGTRLSIL.

This clonotype appeared a few times. The genes are TRBV4-2 and TRBJ2-3; TRBD2 matches at 7 bases. The CDR3 sequence is 19 residues long. V shed 3 bases, J shed 0 bases, and the junction held 15 bases outside the gene matches. Germline loops: CDR1 LGHNA, CDR2 YNFKEQ. CDR3 in amino acids: CASSHRLWVAGSSTDTQYF. The CDR3 DNA reads as TGTGCCAGCAGCCACAGACTTTGGGTAGCGGGTTCTAGCACAGATACGCAGTATTTT.

This clonotype appeared many times. This chain's CDR3 is CASSFGGPPWDEQFF. The CDR3, as DNA: TGTGCCAGCAGCTTTGGGGGGCCACCATGGGATGAGCAGTTCTTC. V and J are TRBV7-8 and TRBJ2-1; D may be TRBD1 or TRBD2 (6 bases each). The CDR3 loop spans 15 amino acids. Germline V gene lookup returns CDR1 SGHVS and CDR2 FQNEAQ. V lost 3 bases and J lost 8, with 17 bases in between.

With regard to this clonotype: A single base separates this from a much larger clone, so it may be a read error. The rearrangement joins TRBV5-5 to TRBJ1-4; no firm D call. The CDR3 runs 13 residues. The germline CDR1 and CDR2 sequences are SGHKS and YYEKEE (reference sequence). For the CDR3, the DNA is TGTGCCAGCAGCTCCGGGGTTAATGACAAACTGTTTTTT. It translates to CASSSGVNDKLFF.

This clonotype was detected a few times. The V call is TRBV7-2, the J call TRBJ2-3, with D possibly matching TRBD2 (6 bases). V lost 5 bases, J lost 0 bases, and 15 bases lay in between. There are 16 residues in the CDR3. Germline values: CDR1 SGHTA, CDR2 FQGNSA. Here the CDR3 reads CASSRFRRESTDTQYF. CDR3 bases: TGTGCCAGCAGCCGTTTCCGCCGGGAGAGCACAGATACGCAGTATTTT.

The sample holds many counts of this clonotype. The V call is TRBV20-1, the J call TRBJ2-1; D is ambiguous. The CDR3 runs 14 residues. The V gene's germline CDR1 is DFQATT and CDR2 SNEGSKA (reference sequence). Trimming took off 6 bases at V and 0 bases at J, with 12 bases between the two ends. CDR3 loop: CSAPGSSSYNEQFF. CDR3 sequence (DNA): TGCAGTGCCCCCGGATCGAGCTCCTACAATGAGCAGTTCTTC.

This clonotype has a count of ten or more. The chain employs TRBV5-1 and TRBJ1-5, with 8 bases that match TRBD1. The CDR3 sequence is 15 residues long. The V gene's germline CDR1 is SGHRS and CDR2 YFSETQ. J lost 3 bases, V lost 5 bases, and 7 bases had no gene match. The CDR3 here is CASRQGQGNNQPQHF. The CDR3 DNA reads TGCGCCAGCAGGCAAGGACAGGGAAACAATCAGCCCCAGCATTTT.

This chain uses TRBV20-1 with TRBJ2-1; 10 nucleotides match TRBD1. The CDR3 contains 15 residues. V was pared by 1 base and J by 7 bases, with 7 bases of the junction left unmatched. The germline CDR1 and CDR2 sequences are DFQATT and SNEGSKA (reference sequence). CDR3 protein: CSARAGTGDWNEQFF. CDR3 sequence (DNA): TGCAGTGCTAGAGCCGGGACAGGGGACTGGAATGAGCAGTTCTTC.

This clonotype was seen many times. The chain has TRBV14 and TRBJ2-5; D unresolved. The CDR3 extends over 13 amino acids. V was shortened by 4 bases and J by 5 bases, with 11 bases between the two germline ends. Per germline, CDR1 SGHDN and CDR2 FVKESK. The CDR3 sequence: CASSLLGWETQYF. As DNA, the CDR3 is TGTGCCAGCAGCCTACTTGGATGGGAGACCCAGTACTTC.

The chain is built from TRBV6-6 and TRBJ1-4, with D unresolved. From germline, CDR1 is MNHNY and CDR2 SVGAGI (reference sequence). Trimming pared 4 bases from V and 8 bases from J, leaving 8 bases between. The CDR3 is 12 residues long. The CDR3, as DNA: TGTGCCAGCAGTTGGGGAGGCGAAAAACTGTTTTTT. It specifies CASSWGGEKLFF.

The chain is built from TRBV18 and TRBJ2-7, with D possibly being TRBD1 (6 bases). This CDR3 comprises 14 residues. Trimming pared 6 bases from V and 4 bases from J, leaving 16 bases between. The germline V gene encodes CDR1 KGHSH and CDR2 LQKENI. CDR3 amino acids: CASSHLRGSYEQYF. CDR3 nucleotides: TGTGCCAGCTCCCACCTCAGGGGTTCGTACGAGCAGTACTTC.

This clonotype was observed a few times. J is TRBJ1-1 and V is TRBV12-3 or TRBV12-4; TRBD1 might be the D (5 bases). Deletions cut 5 bases from V and 6 bases from J, with 16 bases between. This CDR3 is built from 14 residues. The CDR3 reads CASSTGGRDAEAFF. The CDR3 DNA reads TGTGCCAGCAGTACAGGTGGGAGGGACGCTGAAGCTTTCTTT.

This clonotype was counted ten times or more. The genes are TRBV12-3 or TRBV12-4 and TRBJ2-7; 13 nucleotides align to TRBD2. The CDR3 spans 15 residues. V gave up 6 bases and J gave up 6 bases; unmatched junction bases: 8. CDR3 sequence (DNA): TGTGCCAGCAGAAGGACTAGCGGGGGTCGTTCCGAGCAGTACTTC. Protein product: CASRRTSGGRSEQYF.

This clonotype was seen more than once but under ten times. The chain uses TRBV20-1 and TRBJ1-4, with 9 positions matching TRBD1. Germline CDR1 DFQATT, CDR2 SNEGSKA (reference sequence). The length of the CDR3 is 13 residues. The V and J ends lost 3 bases and 6 bases, in that order; junction bases with no gene match: 2. The CDR3 nucleotides read TGCAGTGCTAGTCGGACAGGGGATGAAAAACTGTTTTTT. Its protein product is CSASRTGDEKLFF.

The gene calls are TRBV7-9 and TRBJ2-6; the match to TRBD2 covers 13 bases. Trimming took 8 bases from V and 3 from J; bases not matched to a gene: 7. This CDR3 has 17 residues. In germline, CDR1 is SEHNR, CDR2 FQNEAQ (reference sequence). The chain's CDR3 is CASSGTSGKDGANVLTF. CDR3 in DNA: TGTGCCAGCTCGGGGACTAGCGGGAAGGATGGGGCCAACGTCCTGACTTTC.